The 2 T cell receptor beta chains below come from one sample, sequenced in a study of CD8 T cells in Susac syndrome. Reverse transcription of roughly 0.5 to 1 ug RNA was carried out with random hexamers. TCRdb re-called the immunoSEQ multiplex PCR reads with MiXCR, one entry per CDR3 protein. The table has about 180,000 distinct CDR3 sequences, roughly 94% seen once; the top ten hold 0.1% to 0.13%. The sequenced sample was CD4+ T cells from PBMCs. The receptor set was obtained from a human donor with Susac syndrome.

This chain connects TRBV5-6 to TRBJ2-7; TRBD1 matches at 8 bases. The CDR3 has 14 residues. CDR1 is SGHDT and CDR2 is YYEEEE in the germline V gene. The trim removed 1 base at V and 3 bases at J, leaving 3 bases unmatched. Here the CDR3 DNA reads TGTGCCAGCAGCTTGCAGGGGGCCCTCTACGAGCAGTACTTC. This translates into CASSLQGALYEQYF.

This chain uses TRBV7-8 with TRBJ2-2; D is perhaps TRBD1 (6 bases). CDR1 and CDR2 (germline): SGHVS, FQNEAQ. The CDR3 consists of 15 residues. With 3 bases removed from V and 6 bases from J, the gap between germline ends came to 14 bases. CDR3 nucleotides: TGTGCCAGCAGCTTCGTGGACAGTCGGGCCGGGGAGCTGTTTTTT. Translation gives CASSFVDSRAGELFF.